This T cell receptor (beta chain) was found in a study of brain metastases from non-small cell lung cancer (dated 2019 in TCRdb). Looking at the study overall: The study profiled the immune microenvironment of paired resected primary tumors and brain metastases taken from patients with non-small-cell lung cancer. Here is what the overall study found, with its caveats: TCR repertoires were found to be largely shared between paired brain metastases and primary tumors, although sparse T-cell densities were observed in the brain metastases. T-cell clones appeared expanded in around two thirds of brain metastases relative to the matched primary tumors. T-cell infiltration was lower in brain metastases than in primary tumors (P < 0.001).

A distance of 11 bases separates the germline ends of V and J, which lose 1 base and 8 bases respectively. From the cysteine up to the phenylalanine, the CDR3 has a length of 13 residues. The read is trimmed to its CDR3 DNA, 39 bases read in frame from base 1. The germline V gene (reference sequence) provides CDR1 SEHNR and CDR2 FQNEAQ. The cohort comprised over 35 patients with surgically resected non-small-cell lung cancer who had both primary tumor and brain metastasis specimens. Tumor specimens were archival formalin-fixed, paraffin-embedded tissues. For this clone: This receptor's antigen is unknown. Base qualities are not provided; no much larger clone lies one nucleotide away.

The library was generated by the immunoSEQ multiplex PCR assay. T-cell receptor beta chain repertoire sequencing was carried out together with a 770-gene immune expression panel. TCRdb re-hosts the immuneACCESS table, in-frame sequences only. Its copies lack some clones; in the studies checked, an unresolved V gene accounts for under half of them, and the cause for the rest is not known. For this sample the table gives roughly 5,000 clones, of which 60% to 85% were detected only once. More than 5% of the sample is taken by the ten largest. The TCR originated in a donor aged 40 or over with non-small cell lung cancer. In this chain, TRBV7-9 is recombined with TRBJ1-1; the D gene assignment is ambiguous. Sequencing was carried out using primary lung tumor tissue. In light of the paper, this sample's cell subset or site label describes: primary lung tumor paired with brain metastasis. The DNA sequence is given as TGTGCCAGCAGCTTAGGTCCGGAACAGGAAGCTTTCTTT. Its protein reads: CASSLGPEQEAFF.